This record concerns one T cell receptor beta chain sequence. The antigen is undetermined. Sequenced by immunoSEQ multiplex PCR; TCRdb stores in-frame clones only, minus some. The sample has roughly 150,000 clones, approximately 85% seen once. This record belongs to a study of T cell responses to AZD1222 COVID-19 vaccine. Study observations and caveats: Spike-specific TCR breadth and depth grew following two AZD1222 doses. The study identified only a handful of AZD1222 recipients as seropositive at baseline. Clonal diversity was possibly underestimated, and white British individuals and females predominated among donors.

CDR1 and CDR2 from the germline V gene are SGHRS and YFSETQ. Trimming shortened V by 4 bases and J by 9 bases, and 11 bases separated the two germline ends. This CDR3 contains 13 residues. The chain employs TRBV5-1 and TRBJ1-6; a weak D match, TRBD1 (5 bases). Specimen: peripheral blood, collected on day 0 of AZD1222 vaccination. This receptor was taken from an adult in good health. CDR3 nucleotides: TGCGCCAGCAGCCAAGCCCAGGGTTCACCCCTCCACTTT. This sequence encodes CASSQAQGSPLHF.